This paragraph covers one T cell receptor (beta chain) sequence. Its antigen is still unknown. The sample originates from a study of shared clonotypes between healthy human individuals. CD45RO-negative, CCR7-selected cells formed the naive CD8 fraction, which excluded terminally differentiated effector memory CD45RA+ cells. For each subset, genomic DNA was distributed in equal portions over several immunoSEQ plates. The repertoire was sequenced with immunoSEQ multiplex PCR; TCRdb's copy has only in-frame clones and lacks some. The sample includes 2 million or so clones, about 95% of them seen just once. V shed 3 bases and J 3 bases; nucleotides not matched to a gene: 7. The CDR3 is made up of 16 amino acids. The V gene's germline CDR1 is MDHEN and CDR2 SYDVKM. Study-level points and caveats: Genetic and exposure-history diversity was limited by the few donors. Non-shared clonotypes showed lower generation probabilities than clonotypes common to all four donors. Clonotype sharing among the donors was expected to vary with sequencing depth.

What was sequenced was naive CD8+ T cells sorted from blood. The V call is TRBV28, the J call TRBJ2-7; 11 bases are shared with TRBD1. This receptor was identified in a man aged 18 to 29 in good health. CDR3 sequence (DNA): TGTGCCAGCAGTTTCCATCCCGGGACAGGGGGCTACGAGCAGTACTTC. Its protein is CASSFHPGTGGYEQYF.